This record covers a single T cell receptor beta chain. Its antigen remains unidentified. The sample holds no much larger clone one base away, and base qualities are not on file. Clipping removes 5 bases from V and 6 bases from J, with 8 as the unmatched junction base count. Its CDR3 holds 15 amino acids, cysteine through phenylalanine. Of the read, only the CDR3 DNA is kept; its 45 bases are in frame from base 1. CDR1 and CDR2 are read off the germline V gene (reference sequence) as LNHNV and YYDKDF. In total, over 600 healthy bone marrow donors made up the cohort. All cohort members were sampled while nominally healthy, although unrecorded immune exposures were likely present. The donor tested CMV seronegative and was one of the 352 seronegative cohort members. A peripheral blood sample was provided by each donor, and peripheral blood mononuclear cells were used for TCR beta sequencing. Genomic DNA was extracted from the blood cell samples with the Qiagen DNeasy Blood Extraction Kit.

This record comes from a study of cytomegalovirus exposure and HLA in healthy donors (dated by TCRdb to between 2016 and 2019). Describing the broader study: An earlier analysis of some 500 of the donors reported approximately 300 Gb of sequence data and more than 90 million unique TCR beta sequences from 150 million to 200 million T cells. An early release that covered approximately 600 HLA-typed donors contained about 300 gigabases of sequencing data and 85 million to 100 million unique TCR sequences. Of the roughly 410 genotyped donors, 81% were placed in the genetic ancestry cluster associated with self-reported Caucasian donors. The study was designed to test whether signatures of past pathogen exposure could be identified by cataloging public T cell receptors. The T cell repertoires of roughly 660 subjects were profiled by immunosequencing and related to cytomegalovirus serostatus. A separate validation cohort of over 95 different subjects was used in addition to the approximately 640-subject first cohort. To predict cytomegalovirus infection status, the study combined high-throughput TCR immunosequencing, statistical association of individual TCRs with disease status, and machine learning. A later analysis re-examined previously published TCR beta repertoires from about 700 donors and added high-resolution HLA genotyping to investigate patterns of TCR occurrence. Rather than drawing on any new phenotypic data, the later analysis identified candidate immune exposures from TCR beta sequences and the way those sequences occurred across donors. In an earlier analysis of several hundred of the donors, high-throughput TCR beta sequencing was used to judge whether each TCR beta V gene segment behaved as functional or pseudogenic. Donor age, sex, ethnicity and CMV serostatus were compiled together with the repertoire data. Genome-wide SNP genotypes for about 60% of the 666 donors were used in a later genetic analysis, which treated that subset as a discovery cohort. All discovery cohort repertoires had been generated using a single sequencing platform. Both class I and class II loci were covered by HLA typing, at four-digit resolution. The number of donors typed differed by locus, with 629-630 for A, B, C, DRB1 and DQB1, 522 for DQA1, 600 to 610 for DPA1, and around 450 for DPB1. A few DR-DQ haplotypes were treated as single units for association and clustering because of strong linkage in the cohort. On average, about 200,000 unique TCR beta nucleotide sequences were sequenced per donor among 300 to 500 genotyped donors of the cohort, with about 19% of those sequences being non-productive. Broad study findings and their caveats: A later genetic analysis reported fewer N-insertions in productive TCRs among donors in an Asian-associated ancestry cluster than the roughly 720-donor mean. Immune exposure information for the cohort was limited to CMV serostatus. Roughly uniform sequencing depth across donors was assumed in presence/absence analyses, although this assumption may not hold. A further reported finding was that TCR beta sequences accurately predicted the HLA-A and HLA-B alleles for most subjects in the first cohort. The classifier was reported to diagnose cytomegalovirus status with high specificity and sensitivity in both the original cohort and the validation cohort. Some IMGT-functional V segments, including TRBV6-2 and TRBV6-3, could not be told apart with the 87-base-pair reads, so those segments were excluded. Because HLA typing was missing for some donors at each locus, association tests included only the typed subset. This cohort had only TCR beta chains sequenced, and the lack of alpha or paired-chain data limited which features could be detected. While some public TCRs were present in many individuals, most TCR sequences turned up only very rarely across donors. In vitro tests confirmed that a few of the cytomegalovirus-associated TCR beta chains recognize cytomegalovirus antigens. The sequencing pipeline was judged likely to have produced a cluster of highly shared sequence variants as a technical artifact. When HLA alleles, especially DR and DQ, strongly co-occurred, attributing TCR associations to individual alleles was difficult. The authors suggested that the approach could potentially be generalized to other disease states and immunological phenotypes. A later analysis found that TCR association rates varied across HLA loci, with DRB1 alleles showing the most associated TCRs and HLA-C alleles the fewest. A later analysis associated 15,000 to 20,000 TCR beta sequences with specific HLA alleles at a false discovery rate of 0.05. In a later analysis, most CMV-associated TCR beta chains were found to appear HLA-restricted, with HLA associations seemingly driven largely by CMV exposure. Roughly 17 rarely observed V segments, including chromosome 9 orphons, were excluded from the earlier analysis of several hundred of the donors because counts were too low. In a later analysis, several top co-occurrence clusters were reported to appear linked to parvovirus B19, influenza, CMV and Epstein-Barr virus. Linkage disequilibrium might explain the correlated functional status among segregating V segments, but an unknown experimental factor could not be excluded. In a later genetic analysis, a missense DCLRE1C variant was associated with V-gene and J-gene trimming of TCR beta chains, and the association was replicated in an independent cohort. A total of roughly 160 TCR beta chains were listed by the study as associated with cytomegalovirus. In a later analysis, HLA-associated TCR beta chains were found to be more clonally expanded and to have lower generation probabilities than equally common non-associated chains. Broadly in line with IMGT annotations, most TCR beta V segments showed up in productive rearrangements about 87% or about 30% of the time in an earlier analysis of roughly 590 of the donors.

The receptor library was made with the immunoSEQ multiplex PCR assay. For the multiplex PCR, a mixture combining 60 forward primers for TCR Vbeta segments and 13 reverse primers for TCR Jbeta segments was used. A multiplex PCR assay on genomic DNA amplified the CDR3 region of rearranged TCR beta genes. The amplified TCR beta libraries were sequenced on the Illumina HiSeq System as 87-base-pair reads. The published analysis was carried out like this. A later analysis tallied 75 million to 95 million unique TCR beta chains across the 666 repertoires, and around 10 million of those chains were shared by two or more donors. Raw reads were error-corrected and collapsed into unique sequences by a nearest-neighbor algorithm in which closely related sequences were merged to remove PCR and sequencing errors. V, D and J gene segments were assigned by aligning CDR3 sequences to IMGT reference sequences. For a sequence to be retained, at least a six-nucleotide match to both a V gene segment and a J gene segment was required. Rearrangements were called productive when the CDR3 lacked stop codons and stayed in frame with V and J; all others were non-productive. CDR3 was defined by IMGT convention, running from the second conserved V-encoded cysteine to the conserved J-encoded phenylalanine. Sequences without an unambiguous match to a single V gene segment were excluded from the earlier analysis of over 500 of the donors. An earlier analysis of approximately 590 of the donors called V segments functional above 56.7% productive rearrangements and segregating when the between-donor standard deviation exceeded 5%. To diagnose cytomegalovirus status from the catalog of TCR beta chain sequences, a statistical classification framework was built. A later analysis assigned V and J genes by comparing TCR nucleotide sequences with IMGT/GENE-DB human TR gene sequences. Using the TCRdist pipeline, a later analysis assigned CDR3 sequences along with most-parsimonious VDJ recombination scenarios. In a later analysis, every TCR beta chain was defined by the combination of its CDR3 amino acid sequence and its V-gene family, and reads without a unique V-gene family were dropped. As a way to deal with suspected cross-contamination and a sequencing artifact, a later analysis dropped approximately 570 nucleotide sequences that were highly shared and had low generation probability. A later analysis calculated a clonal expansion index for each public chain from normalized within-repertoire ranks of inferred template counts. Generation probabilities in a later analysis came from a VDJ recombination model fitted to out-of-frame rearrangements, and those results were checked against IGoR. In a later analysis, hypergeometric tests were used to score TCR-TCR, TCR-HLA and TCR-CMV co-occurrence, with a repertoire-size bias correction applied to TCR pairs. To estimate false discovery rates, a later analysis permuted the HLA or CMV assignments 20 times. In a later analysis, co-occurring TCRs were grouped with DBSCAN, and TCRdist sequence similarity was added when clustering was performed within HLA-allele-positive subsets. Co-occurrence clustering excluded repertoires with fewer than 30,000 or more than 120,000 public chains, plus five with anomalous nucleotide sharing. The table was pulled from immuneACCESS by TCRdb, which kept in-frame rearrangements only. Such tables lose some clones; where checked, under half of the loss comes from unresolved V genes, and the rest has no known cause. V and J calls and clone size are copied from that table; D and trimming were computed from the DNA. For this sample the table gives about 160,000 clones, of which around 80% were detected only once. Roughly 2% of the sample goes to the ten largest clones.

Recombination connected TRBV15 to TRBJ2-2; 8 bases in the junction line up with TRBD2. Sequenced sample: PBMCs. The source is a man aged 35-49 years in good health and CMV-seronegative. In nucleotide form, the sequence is TGTGCCACCAGCCCGGGGGGGCGGGGTGCCGGGGAGCTGTTTTTT. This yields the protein CATSPGGRGAGELFF.